Shown below are 27 T cell receptor beta chains from a single sample sequenced in a study of T cell repertoires in cytomegalovirus infection. One entry per CDR3 protein, called by TCRdb with MiXCR from the reads. This sample has hundreds of thousands of distinct CDR3 sequences; around 29% occur once, and the top ten carry about 20%. These receptors' targets are unknown. Sample: cultured PBMCs, taken from culture after CMV antigen stimulation. These receptors all come from a human donor in good health (CMV status not recorded). Some clones in this sample may be carry-over from other donors' samples.

This clonotype has just a few counts. This CDR3 is CASYNRDRGHTRYGYTF. The CDR3 region has the DNA TGTGCCAGCTATAACCGGGACAGGGGGCATACGAGGTATGGCTACACCTTC. The V and J genes are TRBV6-2 or TRBV6-3 and TRBJ1-2; TRBD1 matches 12 bases. The germline CDR1 and CDR2 sequences are MNHEY and SVGEGT. The CDR3 totals 17 residues. The V segment lost 8 bases and the J segment 5 bases; nucleotides outside the gene matches: 15.

In its sample, this clonotype was seen many times. The chain uses TRBV7-2 and TRBJ1-3; TRBD1 matches 7 bases. CDR1 and CDR2 from the germline V gene are SGHTA and FQGNSA. The V segment lost 0 bases and the J segment 0 bases; nucleotides outside the gene matches: 8. CDR3 length equals 18 residues. The CDR3 is CASSLAQGGWGSGNTIYF. The CDR3 nucleotides read TGTGCCAGCAGCTTAGCGCAGGGGGGATGGGGCTCTGGAAACACCATATATTTT.

V and J are TRBV5-1 and TRBJ1-2; tentatively, D is TRBD1 (6 bases). The germline V and J ends were trimmed by 0 bases and 0 bases, with 12 bases remaining between them. The CDR3 has 16 residues. Germline CDR1 reads SGHRS; CDR2 reads YFSETQ. CDR3 in DNA: TGCGCCAGCAGCTTGGCTACAGGGAGAGCTAACTATGGCTACACCTTC. This codes for CASSLATGRANYGYTF.

The rearrangement joins TRBV27 to TRBJ2-1, with TRBD2 matching 7 bases. With 7 bases clipped from V and 9 bases from J, the junction kept 6 bases outside the gene matches. CDR3 length: 12 amino acids. CDR1 is MNHEY, CDR2 SMNVEV, per germline (reference sequence). This chain's CDR3 is CASTREAGEQFF. The CDR3 DNA reads as TGTGCCAGCACACGGGAGGCGGGTGAGCAGTTCTTC.

This clonotype was found many times. This chain joins TRBV7-6 and TRBJ1-2; 12 bases map to TRBD1. The CDR3 runs 16 residues. V shed 5 bases, J shed 4 bases, and the junction held 8 bases outside the gene matches. CDR1 and CDR2 from the germline V gene are SGHVS and FNYEAQ. CDR3 nucleotides: TGTGCCAGCAGCCCCGCGGGGGGACAGGGGGCCTATGGCTACACCTTC. It translates to CASSPAGGQGAYGYTF.

This chain joins TRBV6-1 and TRBJ2-3; weak D call: TRBD1 (5 bases). Germline V CDR1 and CDR2: MNHNS, SASEGT. The CDR3 extends over 12 amino acids. The germline V and J ends were trimmed by 4 bases and 5 bases, with 7 bases remaining between them. CDR3 residues: CASSAQGDTQYF. The CDR3 DNA reads as TGTGCCAGCAGTGCCCAGGGAGATACGCAGTATTTT.

This clonotype was observed a few times. The chain recombines TRBV7-8 with TRBJ1-5, with 10 bases that match TRBD1. Looked up from germline, CDR1 is SGHVS and CDR2 is FQNEAQ. This CDR3 is 16 amino acids long. The ends lost 4 bases at V and 6 bases at J; junction bases unmatched: 9. CDR3 sequence: CASSSYRDRGRQPQHF. CDR3 sequence (DNA): TGTGCCAGCAGCTCCTACCGGGACAGGGGACGTCAGCCCCAGCATTTT.

The rearrangement joins TRBV11-3 to TRBJ2-5; TRBD1 or TRBD2 may be the D gene (5 bases each). This CDR3 has 14 amino acids. The germline V and J ends were trimmed by 1 base and 5 bases, with 11 bases remaining between them. Germline CDR1 and CDR2: SGHNT and YENEEA. CDR3 nucleotides: TGTGCCAGCAGCTTAGCCGGGACGATGGAGACCCAGTACTTC. Amino acids: CASSLAGTMETQYF.

This clonotype has a count of ten or more. This chain connects TRBV25-1 to TRBJ2-3, with 9 bases matching TRBD2. This CDR3 has 18 residues. V shed 3 bases and J 0 bases; nucleotides not matched to a gene: 10. CDR1 MGHDK and CDR2 SYGVNS come from the germline V gene. The CDR3 sequence: CASSEGGPSGTSTDTQYF. The CDR3 DNA sequence: TGTGCCAGCAGTGAGGGAGGACCTAGCGGGACTAGCACAGATACGCAGTATTTT.

In this sample, this clonotype turned up a few times. This chain uses TRBV25-1 with TRBJ2-7; D gene ambiguous. Germline CDR1 MGHDK, CDR2 SYGVNS. The CDR3 length is 14 residues. V lost 8 bases and J lost 5, with 19 bases in between. CDR3 nucleotide sequence: TGTGCCAGCCGCACCGACAATCTCAAGAACGAGCAGTACTTC. Its translation is CASRTDNLKNEQYF.

This chain connects TRBV30 to TRBJ1-5, with 8 bases lining up with TRBD1. The CDR3 contains 15 residues. V shed 1 base, J shed 6 bases, and the junction held 8 bases outside the gene matches. The V gene's germline CDR1 is GTSNPN and CDR2 SVGIG (reference sequence). As DNA, the CDR3 is TGTGCCTGGAGTGCGACACAGGGGGGTGCTCAGCCCCAGCATTTT. Translated: CAWSATQGGAQPQHF.

V and J are TRBV5-1 and TRBJ2-5, with a weak D call TRBD2 (6 bases). The CDR3 length is 14 residues. V was cut by 2 bases and J by 5 bases, with 13 bases left in between. Germline V gives CDR1 SGHRS, CDR2 YFSETQ. In DNA, the CDR3 is TGCGCCAGCAGCTTCGGGACTCCAACGGAGACCCAGTACTTC. This gives the protein CASSFGTPTETQYF.

The chain combines TRBV6-5 with TRBJ2-7; 9 bases align to TRBD1. Germline V gene sequence: CDR1 MNHEY, CDR2 SVGAGI. V lost 2 bases, J lost 6 bases, and 5 bases stayed unmatched. CDR3 length: 14 residues. As DNA, the CDR3 is TGTGCCAGCAGTTACGCCCGGGACAGGGTCGAGCAGTACTTC. It specifies CASSYARDRVEQYF.

The V and J genes are TRBV10-3 and TRBJ2-2; D may correspond to TRBD1 or TRBD2 (5 bases each). CDR3 length equals 13 residues. CDR1 and CDR2 (germline): ENHRY, SYGVKD. The V end was cut by 10 bases, the J end by 3 bases, with 12 bases between. CDR3 region: CANSRGDTGELFF. The CDR3 nucleotides read TGTGCCAACTCGCGAGGGGACACCGGGGAGCTGTTTTTT.

This clonotype was counted a few times. The chain is built from TRBV5-6 and TRBJ2-2; D remains unclear. The CDR3 covers 14 residues. From germline, CDR1 is SGHDT and CDR2 YYEEEE. V shed 4 bases and J shed 4 bases, with 11 bases lying between them. This chain's CDR3 is CASSPRTFTGELFF. In DNA, the CDR3 is TGTGCCAGCAGCCCAAGGACCTTCACCGGGGAGCTGTTTTTT.

The chain employs TRBV4-1 and TRBJ2-3; perhaps TRBD2 as D (6 bases). V dropped 3 bases and J dropped 1 base, with 14 bases sitting between them. CDR1 and CDR2 from the germline V gene are MGHRA and YSYEKL. This CDR3 is 16 amino acids long. CDR3 in DNA: TGCGCCAGCAGCCAGGGACTGATGACAGGCACAGATACGCAGTATTTT. It yields the protein CASSQGLMTGTDTQYF.

This clonotype was seen a few times. The J gene is TRBJ2-1, the V gene TRBV5-1; no reliable D call. Germline CDR1 reads SGHRS; CDR2 reads YFSETQ. V lost 0 bases and J 10 bases, leaving 8 bases between the germline ends. The CDR3 extends over 12 amino acids. The CDR3 DNA reads TGCGCCAGCAGCTTGGGAGAATACGAGCAGTTCTTC. It encodes CASSLGEYEQFF.

This clonotype has a handful of counts. V gene TRBV7-9 combines with J gene TRBJ2-7; TRBD2 is a possible D gene (6 bases). The CDR3 runs to 15 residues. Germline-derived CDR1 and CDR2 are SEHNR and FQNEAQ (reference sequence). Trimming cost V 2 bases and J 0 bases, with 11 bases left between them. The CDR3 sequence is CASSLSPGVSYEQYF. As DNA, the CDR3 is TGTGCCAGCAGCTTATCCCCGGGAGTCTCCTACGAGCAGTACTTC.

This clonotype has a handful of counts. The chain has TRBV30 and TRBJ1-1; the D is unclear. The CDR3 consists of 12 residues. The germline V gene has CDR1 GTSNPN and CDR2 SVGIG (reference sequence). Trimming took 2 bases from V and 0 from J, leaving 4 bases between them. The CDR3 loop is CAWSLLNTEAFF. CDR3 bases: TGTGCCTGGAGTCTCCTGAACACTGAAGCTTTCTTT.

V usage is TRBV2 and J usage is TRBJ2-7; TRBD1 matches at 7 bases. Per the germline V gene, CDR1 is SNHLY and CDR2 is FYNNEI. This CDR3 has 16 residues. V shed 2 bases, J shed 2 bases, and the junction held 9 bases outside the gene matches. CDR3 bases: TGTGCCAGCAGTGAATTTCTCGGGACAGTCCCCTACGAGCAGTACTTC. This gives the protein CASSEFLGTVPYEQYF.

This clonotype was detected only a few times. The genes are TRBV4-2 and TRBJ2-7; TRBD1 matches 9 bases. This CDR3 has 14 residues. Losses at the gene ends were 3 bases for V and 5 bases for J; bases not matched to a gene: 5. The germline CDR1 and CDR2 sequences are LGHNA and YNFKEQ. CDR3 residues: CASSQGTGMDEQYF. The CDR3 bases are TGTGCCAGCAGCCAGGGGACAGGGATGGACGAGCAGTACTTC.

This clonotype has only a few counts. The V and J genes are TRBV19 and TRBJ2-3; D uncertain. Deletions cut 8 bases from V and 0 bases from J, with 18 bases between. The CDR3 has 16 amino acids. CDR1 is LNHDA and CDR2 is SQIVND in the germline V gene (reference sequence). The CDR3 loop reads CASGPRLTRSTDTQYF. CDR3 sequence (DNA): TGTGCCAGTGGGCCTCGACTTACCAGAAGCACAGATACGCAGTATTTT.

This clonotype was observed many times. The chain has TRBV7-6 and TRBJ2-7; 8 nucleotides align to TRBD2. Germline trimming cut 5 bases from V and 1 base from J; bases unmatched to any gene: 4. The CDR3 totals 14 residues. Germline CDR1 reads SGHVS; CDR2 reads FNYEAQ. The CDR3 loop reads CASSVTSASYEQYF. The CDR3 region has the DNA TGTGCCAGCAGCGTGACTAGCGCTTCCTACGAGCAGTACTTC.

The V gene is TRBV7-9, the J gene TRBJ1-1, with TRBD1 as a possible D gene (6 bases). Germline CDR1 SEHNR, CDR2 FQNEAQ (reference sequence). Trimming cost V 6 bases and J 5 bases, with 16 bases left between them. The CDR3 is made up of 14 amino acids. This CDR3 is CASRPGQLLTEAFF. The CDR3 DNA sequence: TGTGCCAGCAGACCCGGACAGCTCCTTACTGAAGCTTTCTTT.

The rearrangement uses TRBV2 and TRBJ2-3, with D perhaps matching TRBD1 (5 bases). The germline CDR1 and CDR2 sequences are SNHLY and FYNNEI. The CDR3 consists of 15 residues. The V end was cut by 1 base, the J end by 0 bases, with 8 bases between. The CDR3 sequence: CASSEDRPSTDTQYF. CDR3 nucleotides: TGTGCCAGCAGTGAAGACAGGCCCAGCACAGATACGCAGTATTTT. The complete variable domain, with remaining parts taken from reference TRBV2 and TRBJ2-3, reads EPEVTQTPSHQVTQMGQEVILRCVPISNHLYFYWYRQILGQKVEFLVSFYNNEISEKSEIFDDQFSVERPDGSNFTLKIRSTKLEDSAMYFCASSEDRPSTDTQYFGPGTRLTVL.

The V call is TRBV12-3 or TRBV12-4, the J call TRBJ2-2; tentative D call: TRBD1 (7 bases). V dropped 1 base and J dropped 5 bases, with 11 bases sitting between them. This CDR3 contains 15 residues. CDR3: CASSLGRGRTGELFF. The CDR3 DNA sequence: TGTGCCAGCAGTTTAGGCAGGGGGAGGACCGGGGAGCTGTTTTTT.

This clonotype was seen only a few times. The genes are TRBV7-3 and TRBJ2-1; TRBD2 might be the D (6 bases). CDR1 is SGHTA and CDR2 is FQGTGA in the germline V gene. Between the trimmed V and J ends, which lost 5 bases and 4 bases, there was a span of 18 bases. There are 16 residues in the CDR3. For the CDR3, the DNA is TGTGCCAGCAGCCGTACAATAGCGGATCCTTACAATGAGCAGTTCTTC. Amino acids: CASSRTIADPYNEQFF.